These 15 T cell receptor beta chains were all obtained from the same sample, sequenced in a study of CD8+ T cells in alopecia areata. Treatment denoted: oral pan-JAK inhibitor, 5-10 mg twice daily. Extracted from the samples, RNA was reverse transcribed into cDNA to serve as the sequencing template. TCRdb keeps only in-frame clones here, not all; method: immunoSEQ multiplex PCR. The sample shows 150,000 to 200,000 clones, roughly 60% of them seen only once. This specimen was CD4+ T cells sorted from blood, taken at week 24, from a patient treated with tofacitinib. These receptors came from a human donor with alopecia areata.

This CDR3 reads CASSLPPGSSYNEQFF. CDR3 bases: TGTGCCAGCAGCCTCCCCCCGGGGAGCTCCTACAATGAGCAGTTCTTC. The chain has TRBV11-2 and TRBJ2-1; weak D call: TRBD2 (5 bases). The CDR3 runs 16 residues. CDR1 is SGHAT, CDR2 FQNNGV, per germline. The germline V and J ends were trimmed by 5 bases and 0 bases, with 14 bases remaining between them.

This clone was seen at least ten times. The chain links TRBV11-2 to TRBJ1-4; weak D call: TRBD1 (6 bases). V dropped 6 bases and J dropped 7 bases, with 12 bases sitting between them. Germline V CDR1 and CDR2: SGHAT, FQNNGV. This CDR3 contains 13 residues. The CDR3 protein is CASSKQGTEKLFF. CDR3 coding DNA: TGTGCCAGCAGTAAGCAGGGGACTGAAAAACTGTTTTTT. Full variable domain (missing parts from reference TRBV11-2 and TRBJ1-4): EAGVAQSPRYKIIEKRQSVAFWCNPISGHATLYWYQQILGQGPKLLIQFQNNGVVDDSQLPKDRFSAERLKGVDSTLKIQPAKLEDSAVYLCASSKQGTEKLFFGSGTQLSVL.

The chain employs TRBV7-8 and TRBJ1-3; D unclear. Per the germline V gene, CDR1 is SGHVS and CDR2 is FQNEAQ. The V end lost 1 base, the J end lost 0 bases, and 7 bases lay between the germline ends. This CDR3 has 15 amino acids. CDR3 protein: CASSLEGFSGNTIYF. The CDR3 DNA reads TGTGCCAGCAGCTTAGAAGGGTTCTCTGGAAACACCATATATTTT.

The CDR3 sequence is CSVAGRMSYEQYF. CDR3 nucleotide sequence: TGCAGCGTTGCGGGACGGATGTCCTACGAGCAGTACTTC. V usage is TRBV29-1 and J usage is TRBJ2-7; tentatively, D is TRBD1 or TRBD2 (5 bases each). Germline CDR1 SQVTM, CDR2 ANQGSEA. The V and J ends lost 4 bases and 1 base respectively, with 11 bases between them. The CDR3 is 13 amino acids.

This chain links TRBV5-1 with TRBJ2-3; D not resolved. This CDR3 is built from 15 residues. V dropped 1 base and J dropped 5 bases, with 14 bases sitting between them. Germline V gives CDR1 SGHRS, CDR2 YFSETQ. CDR3 nucleotide sequence: TGCGCCAGCAGCTTGTCTCCTAGTGCACAAGATACGCAGTATTTT. It codes for CASSLSPSAQDTQYF.

The gene calls are TRBV30 and TRBJ1-1; D possibly corresponds to TRBD1 (5 bases). The CDR3 is 16 amino acids. Germline V lookup: CDR1 GTSNPN, CDR2 SVGIG (reference sequence). Between the trimmed V and J ends, which lost 0 bases and 3 bases, there was a span of 17 bases. CDR3 residues: CAWSVPYLGGDTEAFF. CDR3 coding DNA: TGTGCCTGGAGTGTACCCTACCTCGGGGGGGACACTGAAGCTTTCTTT.

V is TRBV29-1 and J is TRBJ1-2; D possibly corresponds to TRBD1 (5 bases). The CDR3 spans 12 residues. The germline gives CDR1 SQVTM, CDR2 ANQGSEA. V shed 3 bases and J shed 8 bases, with 13 bases lying between them. In nucleotides, the CDR3 is TGCAGCGTTGATAGGGCAGGGCAAGGCTACACCTTC. Translated, it gives CSVDRAGQGYTF.

The CDR3 nucleotides read TGTGCCAGCAGCTTGGTCACAGGGAGCACCGGGGAGCTGTTTTTT. It codes for CASSLVTGSTGELFF. The chain has TRBV5-4 and TRBJ2-2; possible D gene TRBD1, 6 bases. The CDR3 spans 15 residues. CDR1 is SGHNT and CDR2 is YYREEE in the germline V gene (reference sequence). V was cut by 0 bases and J by 4 bases, with 10 bases left in between.

The gene calls are TRBV9 and TRBJ2-3; 12 bases are shared with TRBD1. The CDR3 runs to 17 residues. The V gene end was trimmed by 3 bases and the J gene end by 3 bases; junction bases not matched to a gene: 8. CDR1 is SGDLS and CDR2 is YYNGEE in the germline V gene. CDR3 in amino acids: CASSAPGQGARTDTQYF. The CDR3, as DNA: TGTGCCAGCAGCGCCCCGGGACAGGGGGCGCGTACAGATACGCAGTATTTT.

This chain connects TRBV30 to TRBJ2-1; D is perhaps TRBD1 or TRBD2 (5 bases each). CDR3 length: 14 amino acids. Deletions cut 2 bases from V and 7 bases from J, with 15 bases between. Germline V CDR1 and CDR2: GTSNPN, SVGIG (reference sequence). CDR3 in DNA: TGTGCCTGGAGTACGGGACGCATCCATAATGAGCAGTTCTTC. This codes for CAWSTGRIHNEQFF.

V and J are TRBV6-5 and TRBJ2-7; the match to TRBD2 covers 8 bases. CDR1 and CDR2 from the germline V gene are MNHEY and SVGAGI. This CDR3 is built from 15 residues. V lost 8 bases, J lost 0 bases, and 9 bases stayed unmatched. In DNA, the CDR3 is TGTGCCAGCGGAGGCGGGGGGCGCGACTCCTACGAGCAGTACTTC. It translates to CASGGGGRDSYEQYF.

This clone has only a few counts. The V call is TRBV9, the J call TRBJ1-6; D not certain. Germline values: CDR1 SGDLS, CDR2 YYNGEE. The V and J ends lost 5 bases and 6 bases respectively, with 12 bases between them. The CDR3 runs to 14 residues. The CDR3 region is CASSPDAGNSPLHF. For the CDR3, the DNA is TGTGCCAGCAGTCCCGACGCGGGTAATTCACCCCTCCACTTT. Full variable domain (outside the CDR3, taken from reference TRBV9 and TRBJ1-6): DSGVTQTPKHLITATGQRVTLRCSPRSGDLSVYWYQQSLDQGLQFLIQYYNGEERAKGNILERFSAQQFPDLHSELNLSSLELGDSALYFCASSPDAGNSPLHFGNGTRLTVT.

V is TRBV29-1 and J is TRBJ2-5, with a weak D call TRBD2 (6 bases). Trimming removed 1 base from V and 7 bases from J, with 16 bases in between. This CDR3 contains 14 residues. From germline, CDR1 is SQVTM and CDR2 ANQGSEA. The CDR3 sequence is CSVEVPGDPGTQYF. The CDR3 region has the DNA TGCAGCGTTGAAGTTCCGGGGGATCCGGGGACCCAGTACTTC.

The rearrangement links TRBV9 to TRBJ1-6; possible D gene TRBD1, 5 bases. Germline CDR1 and CDR2: SGDLS and YYNGEE. Deletions cut 3 bases from V and 4 bases from J, with 23 bases between. The CDR3 is 19 residues long. CDR3: CASSAQPPGGGGYNSPLHF. The CDR3 nucleotides are TGTGCCAGCAGCGCCCAGCCCCCGGGTGGGGGTGGGTATAATTCACCCCTCCACTTT.

This clone occurred many times. This chain joins TRBV7-2 and TRBJ2-3; TRBD1 aligns across 10 bases. The CDR3 is 16 amino acids. V was clipped by 5 bases and J by 2 bases; unmatched bases: 7. Germline V gene lookup returns CDR1 SGHTA and CDR2 FQGNSA. CDR3 loop: CASSQRTGGYTDTQYF. The CDR3 nucleotides read TGTGCCAGCAGCCAGCGGACAGGGGGTTACACAGATACGCAGTATTTT.